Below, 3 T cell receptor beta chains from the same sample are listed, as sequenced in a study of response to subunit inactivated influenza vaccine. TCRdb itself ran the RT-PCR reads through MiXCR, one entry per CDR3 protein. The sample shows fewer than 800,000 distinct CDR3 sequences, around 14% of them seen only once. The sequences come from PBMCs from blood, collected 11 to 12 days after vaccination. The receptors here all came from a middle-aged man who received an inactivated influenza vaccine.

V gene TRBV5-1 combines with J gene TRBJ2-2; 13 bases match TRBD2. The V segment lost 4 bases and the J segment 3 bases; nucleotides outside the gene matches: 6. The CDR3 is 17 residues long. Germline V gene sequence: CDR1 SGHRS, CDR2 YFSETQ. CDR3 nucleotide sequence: TGCGCCAGCAGCCCCCGGACTAGCGGGGGTTACACCGGGGAGCTGTTTTTT. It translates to CASSPRTSGGYTGELFF. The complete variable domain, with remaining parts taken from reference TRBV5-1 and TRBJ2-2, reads KAGVTQTPRYLIKTRGQQVTLSCSPISGHRSVSWYQQTPGQGLQFLFEYFSETQRNKGNFPGRFSGRQFSNSRSEMNVSTLELGDSALYLCASSPRTSGGYTGELFFGEGSRLTVL.

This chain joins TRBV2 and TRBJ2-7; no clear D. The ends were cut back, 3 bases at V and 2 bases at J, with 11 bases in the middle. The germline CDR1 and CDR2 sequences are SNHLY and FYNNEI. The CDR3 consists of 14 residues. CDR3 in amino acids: CASSDNRLAYEQYF. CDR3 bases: TGTGCCAGCAGTGATAACCGGCTAGCCTACGAGCAGTACTTC.

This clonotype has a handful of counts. The CDR3, as DNA: TGCAGTGCTTATCCGACAGTGAACACTGAAGCTTTCTTT. As protein: CSAYPTVNTEAFF. V is TRBV20-1 and J is TRBJ1-1; perhaps TRBD1 as D (5 bases). CDR3 size: 13 residues. V was trimmed by 5 bases and J by 0 bases, leaving 10 bases between them. Germline-derived CDR1 and CDR2 are DFQATT and SNEGSKA (reference sequence).